The next 17 T cell receptor beta chains were all read from a single sample in a study of shared clonotypes between healthy human individuals. Only in-frame clones appear in the TCRdb table, and some are missing; sequencing was by immunoSEQ multiplex PCR. The sample has over a million clones; roughly 96% are singletons. The specimen was naive CD4+ T cells sorted from blood. As to subset: CD45RA+ positively selected. The origin of the receptors is a young man in good health.

The chain employs TRBV5-8 and TRBJ2-1, with D tentatively TRBD2 (5 bases). Trimming took 2 bases from V and 7 from J, leaving 13 bases between them. Germline CDR1 SGHTS, CDR2 YDEGEE. CDR3 length: 14 residues. CDR3 coding DNA: TGTGCCAGCAGCTTAACGGATTGGAGGAATGAGCAGTTCTTC. Protein: CASSLTDWRNEQFF.

This chain joins TRBV9 and TRBJ2-7; D assignment may be TRBD1 or TRBD2 (6 bases each). CDR1 is SGDLS and CDR2 is YYNGEE in the germline V gene. There are 15 residues in the CDR3. V gave up 0 bases and J gave up 3 bases, with 13 bases separating them. The CDR3 protein is CASSVDGGSGYEQYF. The CDR3 bases are TGTGCCAGCAGCGTAGACGGGGGCTCTGGCTACGAGCAGTACTTC.

The chain is built from TRBV28 and TRBJ2-1, with D possibly being TRBD1 or TRBD2 (5 bases each). Germline V CDR1 and CDR2: MDHEN, SYDVKM. The CDR3 is 15 amino acids. The V and J ends lost 5 bases and 5 bases respectively, with 16 bases between them. The DNA for the CDR3 is TGTGCCAGCAGTAATGGGGGTGAAGGGAACAATGAGCAGTTCTTC. Translation gives CASSNGGEGNNEQFF. Full variable domain (missing parts from reference TRBV28 and TRBJ2-1): DVKVTQSSRYLVKRTGEKVFLECVQDMDHENMFWYRQDPGLGLRLIYFSYDVKMKEKGDIPEGYSVSREKKERFSLILESASTNQTSMYLCASSNGGEGNNEQFFGPGTRLTVL.

The genes are TRBV23-1 and TRBJ2-5, with D perhaps TRBD2 (7 bases). TRBV23-1 is placed among ORFs of uncertain function. Trimming took 6 bases from V and 1 from J, leaving 15 bases between them. The CDR3 length is 15 residues. CDR3 coding DNA: TGCGCCAGCAGATCTCCGGGGGGCCGCCAAGAGACCCAGTACTTC. It is translated as CASRSPGGRQETQYF.

The rearrangement joins TRBV5-5 to TRBJ2-7; TRBD2 aligns across 14 bases. The germline CDR1 and CDR2 sequences are SGHKS and YYEKEE (reference sequence). This CDR3 has 17 amino acids. V lost 8 bases, J lost 8 bases, and 18 bases stayed unmatched. In DNA, the CDR3 is TGTGCCAGTTTACCGGGACTAGCGGGAGTTGGGGGTAACCAGCAGTACTTC. Its translation: CASLPGLAGVGGNQQYF.

The chain is built from TRBV5-1 and TRBJ2-3, with D possibly called TRBD1 or TRBD2 (5 bases each). The CDR3 has 14 residues. Germline V CDR1 and CDR2: SGHRS, YFSETQ. Trimming removed 4 bases from V and 4 bases from J, with 13 bases in between. The CDR3 here is CASSPGTTPDTQYF. For the CDR3, the DNA is TGCGCCAGCAGCCCCGGGACCACACCAGATACGCAGTATTTT.

This chain uses TRBV6-1 with TRBJ2-3, with D perhaps TRBD2 (6 bases). There are 15 residues in the CDR3. V lost 4 bases and J lost 6, with 17 bases in between. Germline V CDR1 and CDR2: MNHNS, SASEGT. The CDR3 DNA reads as TGTGCCAGCAGTGTGGCCGGGAGATGGTCGGATACGCAGTATTTT. This sequence encodes CASSVAGRWSDTQYF.

The chain employs TRBV5-5 and TRBJ1-2; TRBD1 is a possible D gene (5 bases). Germline V gives CDR1 SGHKS, CDR2 YYEKEE (reference sequence). V lost 0 bases to trimming and J lost 8 bases, with 17 bases between them. The CDR3 has 15 residues. The CDR3 is CASSLVAGRDGGYTF. The DNA of the CDR3 is TGTGCCAGCAGCTTGGTTGCAGGGAGGGATGGGGGCTACACCTTC. Full variable domain (remainder filled in from reference TRBV5-5 and TRBJ1-2): DAGVTQSPTHLIKTRGQQVTLRCSPISGHKSVSWYQQVLGQGPQFIFQYYEKEERGRGNFPDRFSARQFPNYSSELNVNALLLGDSALYLCASSLVAGRDGGYTFGSGTRLTVV.

The chain combines TRBV30 with TRBJ2-1, with a possible D match to TRBD2 (6 bases). Trimming left V 2 bases short and J 8 bases short, with 22 bases between. In germline, CDR1 is GTSNPN, CDR2 SVGIG (reference sequence). The CDR3 consists of 16 residues. The CDR3 loop is CAWSSRRLVGSDEQFF. The CDR3 region has the DNA TGTGCCTGGAGTTCCCGCAGACTAGTTGGCAGCGATGAGCAGTTCTTC.

The chain joins TRBV27 to TRBJ1-5, with unresolved D. V was clipped by 3 bases and J by 8 bases, with 11 bases between them. Germline assignment: CDR1 MNHEY and CDR2 SMNVEV (reference sequence). The CDR3 extends over 13 amino acids. CDR3 nucleotides: TGTGCCAGCAGTTTCTTGGGGATAGAGCCCCAGCATTTT. Translated: CASSFLGIEPQHF.

The sample holds a few counts of this clone. This chain connects TRBV29-1 to TRBJ2-3; possibly TRBD1 for D (6 bases). This CDR3 is built from 14 residues. The V gene's germline CDR1 is SQVTM and CDR2 ANQGSEA. With 6 bases removed from V and 2 bases from J, the gap between germline ends came to 15 bases. The CDR3 protein is CSVGRDINTDTQYF. The CDR3, as DNA: TGCAGCGTGGGCCGGGACATCAACACAGATACGCAGTATTTT.

This chain links TRBV19 with TRBJ2-3; TRBD1 agrees at 9 bases. V was pared by 5 bases and J by 1 base, with 7 bases of the junction left unmatched. CDR1 LNHDA and CDR2 SQIVND come from the germline V gene (reference sequence). The CDR3 sequence is 16 residues long. The CDR3 loop reads CASSPGTGLGTDTQYF. For the CDR3, the DNA is TGTGCCAGTAGTCCAGGGACAGGGCTAGGCACAGATACGCAGTATTTT.

The chain is built from TRBV28 and TRBJ2-7; D unresolved. Germline loops: CDR1 MDHEN, CDR2 SYDVKM. V lost 5 bases and J lost 6, with 11 bases in between. The CDR3 contains 12 residues. DNA for the CDR3: TGTGCCAGCAGTACCTTGGGCTTCGAGCAGTACTTC. Encoded protein: CASSTLGFEQYF.

This clone was recorded once. The V gene is TRBV7-2, the J gene TRBJ2-1; D is perhaps TRBD2 (7 bases). Per germline, CDR1 SGHTA and CDR2 FQGNSA. The CDR3 contains 15 residues. V was trimmed by 5 bases and J by 7 bases, leaving 18 bases between them. The CDR3 DNA is TGTGCCAGCAGCCTAGGGGGAGGGACGCCAAATGAGCAGTTCTTC. It is translated as CASSLGGGTPNEQFF.

The chain combines TRBV11-2 with TRBJ1-1, with D possibly matching TRBD1 (6 bases). The V gene lost 4 bases and the J gene lost 1 base, with 10 bases spanning the gap. From germline, CDR1 is SGHAT and CDR2 FQNNGV. CDR3 length: 14 residues. CDR3 loop: CASSSYRENTEAFF. CDR3 nucleotides: TGTGCCAGCAGCTCCTACAGGGAGAACACTGAAGCTTTCTTT.

The CDR3 loop is CASSPNGVRETQYF. CDR3 nucleotide sequence: TGTGCCAGCTCACCAAACGGAGTAAGAGAGACCCAGTACTTC. This chain connects TRBV18 to TRBJ2-5; D not certain. Germline V gene data show CDR1 as KGHSH and CDR2 as LQKENI. This CDR3 is built from 14 residues. V was cut by 2 bases and J by 4 bases, with 11 bases left in between. The complete variable domain, with remaining parts taken from reference TRBV18 and TRBJ2-5, reads NAGVMQNPRHLVRRRGQEARLRCSPMKGHSHVYWYRQLPEEGLKFMVYLQKENIIDESGMPKERFSAEFPKEGPSILRIQQVVRGDSAAYFCASSPNGVRETQYFGPGTRLLVL.

The chain is built from TRBV19 and TRBJ2-7; 10 positions match TRBD1. The CDR3 has 16 residues. V gave up 0 bases and J gave up 3 bases; unmatched junction bases: 5. Germline-derived CDR1 and CDR2 are LNHDA and SQIVND (reference sequence). This chain's CDR3 is CASSIDVTGGVYEQYF. In DNA form, the CDR3 reads TGTGCCAGTAGTATAGATGTGACAGGGGGCGTCTACGAGCAGTACTTC.